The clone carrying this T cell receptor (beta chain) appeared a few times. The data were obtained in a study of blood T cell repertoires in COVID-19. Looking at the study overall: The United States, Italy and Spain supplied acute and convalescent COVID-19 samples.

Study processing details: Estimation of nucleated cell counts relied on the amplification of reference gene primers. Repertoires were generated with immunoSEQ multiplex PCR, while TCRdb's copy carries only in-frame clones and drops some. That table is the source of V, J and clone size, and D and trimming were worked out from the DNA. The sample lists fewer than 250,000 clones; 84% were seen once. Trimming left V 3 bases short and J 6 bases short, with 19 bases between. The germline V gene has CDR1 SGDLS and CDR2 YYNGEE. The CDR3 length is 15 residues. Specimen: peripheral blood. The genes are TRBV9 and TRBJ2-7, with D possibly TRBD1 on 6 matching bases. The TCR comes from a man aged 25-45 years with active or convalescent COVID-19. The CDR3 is CASSADSHVKGEQYF. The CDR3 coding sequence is TGTGCCAGCAGCGCGGACAGTCACGTTAAAGGCGAGCAGTACTTC.